This TCR beta chain was sequenced for a study of PD-L1 blockade in urothelial cancer. Study-wide context: At 3 weeks after treatment start (second dose) and again at 6 weeks, blood was analyzed. Among blood samples, the median T cell count was some 140,000.

The time point denotes: peripheral blood 6 weeks after treatment start. Added to each PCR by spiking were synthetic TCR analog templates. TCRdb keeps only in-frame clones here, not all; method: immunoSEQ multiplex PCR. Of about 50,000 clones listed, approximately 85% were seen once; the top ten hold around 1.9%. The V and J ends lost 0 bases and 4 bases respectively, with 10 bases between them. Germline V gene sequence: CDR1 SGHRS, CDR2 YFSETQ. The CDR3 loop spans 15 amino acids. The sequence derives from a man aged 45 to 65 with urothelial cancer. Sequenced material: PBMCs, taken around atezolizumab (anti-PD-L1) treatment. The rearrangement links TRBV5-1 to TRBJ2-2; D might be TRBD2 (6 bases). The CDR3 sequence: CASSLGLGSTGELFF. CDR3 DNA: TGCGCCAGCAGCTTGGGACTAGGATCCACCGGGGAGCTGTTTTTT.